This T cell receptor beta chain stems from a study of identical twins. Overall study findings and caveats: While abundant cord blood beta clonotypes carried fewer insertions, memory repertoires showed no such pattern.

This clonotype was seen a handful of times. Its cognate antigen is unknown. Germline V gives CDR1 MGHRA, CDR2 YSYEKL. This CDR3 is built from 18 residues. Trimming removed 5 bases from V and 0 bases from J, with 20 bases in between. TCRdb processed the 5' RACE reads anew with MiXCR; each CDR3 protein has one entry. There are about 810,000 distinct CDR3 sequences in the sample; 12% occur only once, and about 1.5% lies in the top ten. This sample was shared with a second study, whose subject was yellow fever vaccine responses in identical twins.

The TCR comes from a young woman in good health. The rearrangement uses TRBV4-1 and TRBJ1-5; D gene ambiguous. The sequencing sample was made of PBMCs. CDR3 residues: CASSALAIDYNSNQPQHF. The CDR3 DNA is TGCGCCAGCAGCGCCTTAGCAATAGACTATAATAGCAATCAGCCCCAGCATTTT.